The rows below give T cell receptor beta chains drawn from one sample of a study of control samples from healthy donors and cancer patients. Profiled with immunoSEQ multiplex PCR; TCRdb holds only in-frame clones, not every one. The sample has about 95,000 clones; approximately 80% are singletons. Sequenced material: blood. These receptors originate from a man aged 25-45 years in good health. Both conserved end residues are part of each CDR3. The D gene is left open where the match is weak. Clone size appears in some rows only: once, few, many, or a class for an expanded clone.

CASTPLLAGGPPSTGELFF TGTGCCAGCACCCCCCTACTAGCGGGGGGGCCTCCATCCACCGGGGAGCTGTTTTTT TRBV7-2 - TRBJ2-2 TRBD2
CASSQGYYGYTF TGTGCCAGCAGCCAGGGGTACTATGGCTACACCTTC TRBV3-1/TRBV3-2 - TRBJ1-2 -
CAWISRGEAFF TGTGCCTGGATAAGTAGGGGTGAAGCTTTCTTT TRBV30 once TRBJ1-1 -
CASSERGFSPLHF TGTGCCAGCAGTGAGAGGGGTTTTTCACCCCTCCACTTT TRBV25-1 - TRBJ1-6 -
CASSSGLTRFF TGTGCCAGCAGTTCCGGACTCACACGGTTCTTC TRBV2 - TRBJ2-1 -
CAWSRQSGGYTF TGTGCCTGGAGTCGACAGTCTGGGGGCTACACCTTC TRBV30 - TRBJ1-2 -
CASSLVGFNEKLFF TGTGCCAGCAGCTTGGTAGGATTCAATGAAAAACTGTTTTTT TRBV5-6 - TRBJ1-4 -
CASSDGTTNYGYTF TGTGCCAGCAGTGACGGGACAACTAACTATGGCTACACCTTC TRBV6-4 - TRBJ1-2 -
CASSPQGDTIYF TGTGCCAGCAGCCCACAGGGGGACACCATATATTTT TRBV28 - TRBJ1-3 TRBD1
CASSSGDGYTF TGTGCCAGCAGTTCCGGGGATGGCTACACCTTC TRBV6-6 - TRBJ1-2 -
CASSVTSGVTGELFF TGTGCCAGCAGCGTTACTAGCGGGGTTACCGGGGAGCTGTTTTTT TRBV11-2 once TRBJ2-2 TRBD2
CASSPPRQLSDYEQYF TGTGCCAGCAGCCCCCCAAGGCAGCTCTCCGACTACGAGCAGTACTTC TRBV7-8 - TRBJ2-7 -
CASSRPRQGSRRNTIYF TGTGCCAGTAGTAGACCGAGACAGGGCTCCAGGAGAAACACCATATATTTT TRBV19 - TRBJ1-3 TRBD1
CASSPTLQGRNQPQHF TGTGCCAGCAGCCCTACCCTACAGGGGAGGAATCAGCCCCAGCATTTT TRBV6-2/TRBV6-3 - TRBJ1-5 TRBD1
CASNGGGQGSHEQYF TGTGCCAGCAATGGGGGAGGACAGGGGAGCCACGAGCAGTACTTC TRBV27 - TRBJ2-7 TRBD1
CAWSDLDRGRRDEQYF TGTGCCTGGAGTGATCTAGACAGGGGGCGGAGAGACGAGCAGTACTTC TRBV30 - TRBJ2-7 TRBD1
CAWSVLRWGQEEKLFF TGTGCCTGGAGTGTACTCAGGTGGGGACAGGAGGAAAAACTGTTTTTT TRBV30 - TRBJ1-4 TRBD1
CASSLDRVRVSEQYF TGTGCCAGCAGCTTAGATCGGGTGCGGGTAAGCGAGCAGTACTTC TRBV11-2 few TRBJ2-7 -
CASSTGTGVVEQYF TGTGCTAGCTCTACCGGGACAGGGGTGGTAGAGCAGTACTTC TRBV12-5 - TRBJ2-7 TRBD1
CASTTTGYNEKLFF TGTGCCAGCACCACAACCGGTTATAATGAAAAACTGTTTTTT TRBV28 - TRBJ1-4 -
CATGRGPGIQYF TGTGCCACGGGCCGGGGGCCGGGCATTCAGTACTTC TRBV6-5 - TRBJ2-4 -
CASSLAGGGNTIYF TGTGCCAGCAGCTTGGCAGGAGGTGGAAACACCATATATTTT TRBV5-8 - TRBJ1-3 -
CASSQRGGAFYEQFF TGTGCCAGCAGCCAAAGGGGGGGCGCGTTTTATGAGCAGTTCTTC TRBV3-1/TRBV3-2 - TRBJ2-1 -
CASSIVGGGTGELFF TGTGCCAGTAGTATAGTAGGGGGGGGCACCGGGGAGCTGTTTTTT TRBV19 - TRBJ2-2 -
CASSLEGAQYF TGTGCCAGCAGCTTAGAGGGGGCCCAGTACTTC TRBV7-9 - TRBJ2-5 -
CASSPADSAHEQYF TGTGCCAGCAGCCCTGCGGACAGTGCCCACGAGCAGTACTTC TRBV11-2 - TRBJ2-7 -
CASSGVATDTQYF TGTGCCAGCAGTGGGGTGGCGACAGATACGCAGTATTTT TRBV2 - TRBJ2-3 -
CASSLGGRGRANVLTF TGTGCCAGCAGCTTAGGGGGCAGGGGGCGTGCCAACGTCCTGACTTTC TRBV11-2 - TRBJ2-6 TRBD1
CASSLYRREQFF TGTGCCAGCAGCTTATATCGGCGGGAGCAGTTCTTC TRBV7-2 - TRBJ2-1 -
CASGTGRGLWEQYF TGTGCTAGTGGTACCGGACGGGGGTTGTGGGAGCAGTACTTC TRBV12-5 - TRBJ2-7 -
CAWTGGVEYYGYTF TGTGCCTGGACAGGGGGCGTAGAGTACTATGGCTACACCTTC TRBV30 - TRBJ1-2 TRBD1
CASSRSYGGGRSTYNEQFF TGTGCCAGCAGCCGCTCCTACGGCGGGGGCCGTTCCACCTACAATGAGCAGTTCTTC TRBV3-1/TRBV3-2 - TRBJ2-1 -
CASSLAGGITEAFF TGCGCCAGCAGCTTGGCCGGGGGCATCACTGAAGCTTTCTTT TRBV5-1 - TRBJ1-1 -
CASSPIGSFSNQPQHF TGCGCCAGCAGCCCGATAGGGTCCTTTAGCAATCAGCCCCAGCATTTT TRBV5-1 - TRBJ1-5 -
CASSQSGVSYEQYF TGTGCCAGCTCACAGAGCGGGGTTTCCTACGAGCAGTACTTC TRBV18 - TRBJ2-7 TRBD2
CASSGTFGNTIYF TGTGCCAGCAGCGGGACTTTCGGAAACACCATATATTTT TRBV11-3 - TRBJ1-3 -
CASSGGAYNEQFF TGTGCCAGCAGCGGGGGGGCCTACAATGAGCAGTTCTTC TRBV6-6 - TRBJ2-1 TRBD2
CASSQGLAKNIQYF TGTGCCAGCAGCCAGGGACTAGCCAAAAACATTCAGTACTTC TRBV27 - TRBJ2-4 -
CASSVTGREGRGSGANVLTF TGTGCCAGCAGCGTTACCGGCAGGGAGGGAAGGGGATCTGGGGCCAACGTCCTGACTTTC TRBV9 - TRBJ2-6 TRBD2
CASSSGTAGSIQYF TGTGCCAGCAGCTCGGGGACAGCCGGGAGCATTCAGTACTTC TRBV7-9 - TRBJ2-4 -
CASSLYLGGWDEQFF TGTGCCAGCAGTTTATATCTGGGTGGTTGGGATGAGCAGTTCTTC TRBV27 - TRBJ2-1 -
CASSLSGSSYNEQFF TGCGCCAGCAGCTTATCCGGAAGCTCCTACAATGAGCAGTTCTTC TRBV5-1 - TRBJ2-1 -
CASSYSQAVGYTF TGTGCCAGCAGTTACTCGCAGGCAGTTGGCTACACCTTC TRBV6-5 - TRBJ1-2 -
CASSQPREAGYEQYF TGCGCCAGCAGCCAACCCAGGGAGGCCGGGTACGAGCAGTACTTC TRBV4-1 - TRBJ2-7 -
CASSTGGTADYSNQPQHF TGTGCCAGCAGTACGGGCGGGACCGCTGACTATAGCAATCAGCCCCAGCATTTT TRBV5-8 - TRBJ1-5 -
CATARDRVGTEAFF TGTGCCACTGCCAGGGACAGGGTGGGAACTGAAGCTTTCTTT TRBV10-3 - TRBJ1-1 TRBD1
CASSYSMGVLGQYF TGTGCCAGCAGTTACTCTATGGGTGTATTGGGGCAGTACTTC TRBV6-2/TRBV6-3 - TRBJ2-7 -
CASSLGTGDLNTEAFF TGTGCCAGCAGCCTCGGGACAGGCGATCTGAACACTGAAGCTTTCTTT TRBV5-4 - TRBJ1-1 TRBD1
CASSQWGDGAGANVLTF TGTGCCAGCAGCCAATGGGGGGATGGAGCTGGGGCCAACGTCCTGACTTTC TRBV27 - TRBJ2-6 -
CASSWDRATGELFF TGTGCCAGCAGCTGGGACAGGGCAACCGGGGAGCTGTTTTTT TRBV5-4 - TRBJ2-2 TRBD1
CASSGTGDYEQYF TGTGCCAGCAGTGGGACAGGGGACTACGAGCAGTACTTC TRBV12-3/TRBV12-4 - TRBJ2-7 TRBD1